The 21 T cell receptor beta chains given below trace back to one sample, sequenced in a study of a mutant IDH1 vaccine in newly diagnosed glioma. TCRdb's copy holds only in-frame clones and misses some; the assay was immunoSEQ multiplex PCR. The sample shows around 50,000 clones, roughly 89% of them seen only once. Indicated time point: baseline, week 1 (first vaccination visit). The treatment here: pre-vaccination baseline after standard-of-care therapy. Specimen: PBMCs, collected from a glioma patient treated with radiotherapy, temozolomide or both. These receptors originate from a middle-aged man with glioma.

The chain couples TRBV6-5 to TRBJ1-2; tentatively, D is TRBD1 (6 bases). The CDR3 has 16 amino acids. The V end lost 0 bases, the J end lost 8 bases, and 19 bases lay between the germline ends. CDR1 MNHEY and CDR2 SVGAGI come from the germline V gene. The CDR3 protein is CASSYSTGTPYGGYTF. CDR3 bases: TGTGCCAGCAGTTACTCTACAGGGACACCCTATGGCGGCTACACCTTC.

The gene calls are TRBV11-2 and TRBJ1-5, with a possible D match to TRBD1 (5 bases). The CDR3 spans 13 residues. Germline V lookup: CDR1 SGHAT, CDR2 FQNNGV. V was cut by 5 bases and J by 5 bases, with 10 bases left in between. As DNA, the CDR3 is TGTGCCAGCAGCCCCGGGGGTTATCAGCCCCAGCATTTT. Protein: CASSPGGYQPQHF.

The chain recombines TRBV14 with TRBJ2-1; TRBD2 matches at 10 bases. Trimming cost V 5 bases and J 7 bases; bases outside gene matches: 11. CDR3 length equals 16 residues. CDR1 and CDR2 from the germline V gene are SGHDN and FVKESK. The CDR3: CASSKRSGRANNEQFF. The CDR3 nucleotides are TGTGCCAGCAGCAAAAGGAGCGGGAGGGCCAATAATGAGCAGTTCTTC.

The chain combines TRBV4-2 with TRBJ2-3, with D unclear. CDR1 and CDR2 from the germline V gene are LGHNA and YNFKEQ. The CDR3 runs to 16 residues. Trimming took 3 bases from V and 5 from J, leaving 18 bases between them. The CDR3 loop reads CASSHPRANLRDTQYF. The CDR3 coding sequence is TGTGCCAGCAGCCACCCCCGGGCCAACCTACGAGATACGCAGTATTTT.

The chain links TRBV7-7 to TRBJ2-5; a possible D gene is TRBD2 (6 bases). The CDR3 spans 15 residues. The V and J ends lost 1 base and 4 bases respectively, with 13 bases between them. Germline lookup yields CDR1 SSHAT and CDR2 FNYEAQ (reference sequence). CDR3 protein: CASSLGAGKGETQYF. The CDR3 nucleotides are TGTGCCAGCAGCTTAGGGGCGGGAAAAGGAGAGACCCAGTACTTC.

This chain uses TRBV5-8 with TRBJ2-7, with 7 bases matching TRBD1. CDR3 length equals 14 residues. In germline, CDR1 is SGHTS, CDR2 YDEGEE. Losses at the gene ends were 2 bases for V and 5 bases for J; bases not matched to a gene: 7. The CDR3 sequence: CASSFGTVGHEQYF. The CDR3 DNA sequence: TGTGCCAGCAGCTTTGGGACAGTGGGCCACGAGCAGTACTTC.

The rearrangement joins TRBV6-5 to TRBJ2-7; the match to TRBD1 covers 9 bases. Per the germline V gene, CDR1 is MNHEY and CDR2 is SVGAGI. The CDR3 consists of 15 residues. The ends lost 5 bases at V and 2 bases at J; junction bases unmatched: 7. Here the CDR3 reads CASSAGTGTPYEQYF. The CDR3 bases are TGTGCCAGCAGTGCGGGGACAGGGACCCCCTACGAGCAGTACTTC.

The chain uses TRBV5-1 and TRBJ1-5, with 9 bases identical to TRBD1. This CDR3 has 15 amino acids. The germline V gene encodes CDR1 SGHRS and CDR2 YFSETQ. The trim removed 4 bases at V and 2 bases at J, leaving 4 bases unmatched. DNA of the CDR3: TGCGCCAGCAGCATGGGACAGGGAGGCAATCAGCCCCAGCATTTT. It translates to CASSMGQGGNQPQHF.

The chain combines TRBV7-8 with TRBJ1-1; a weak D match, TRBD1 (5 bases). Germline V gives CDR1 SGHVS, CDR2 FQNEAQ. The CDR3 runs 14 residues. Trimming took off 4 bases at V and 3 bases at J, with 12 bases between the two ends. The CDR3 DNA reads TGTGCCAGCAGCTATCGGGGGTTTTACACTGAAGCTTTCTTT. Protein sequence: CASSYRGFYTEAFF.

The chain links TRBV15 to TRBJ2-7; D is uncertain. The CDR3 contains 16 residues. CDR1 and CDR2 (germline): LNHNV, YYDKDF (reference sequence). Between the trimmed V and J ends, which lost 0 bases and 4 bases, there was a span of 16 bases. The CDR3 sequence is CATSRDRLTRAYEQYF. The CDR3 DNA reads TGTGCCACCAGCAGAGATCGATTAACAAGGGCTTACGAGCAGTACTTC.

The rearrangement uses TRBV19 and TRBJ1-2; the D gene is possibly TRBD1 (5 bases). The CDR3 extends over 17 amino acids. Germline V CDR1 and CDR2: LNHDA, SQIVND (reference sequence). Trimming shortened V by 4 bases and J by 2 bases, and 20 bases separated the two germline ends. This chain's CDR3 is CASSTLFPGTKNYGYTF. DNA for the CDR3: TGTGCCAGTAGTACCCTCTTTCCCGGGACGAAGAACTATGGCTACACCTTC.

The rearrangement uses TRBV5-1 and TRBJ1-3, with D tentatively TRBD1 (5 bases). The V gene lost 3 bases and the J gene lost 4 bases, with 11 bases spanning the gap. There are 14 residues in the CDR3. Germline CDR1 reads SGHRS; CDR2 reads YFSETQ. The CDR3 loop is CASSWGVLGNTIYF. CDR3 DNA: TGCGCCAGCAGCTGGGGGGTTCTCGGAAACACCATATATTTT.

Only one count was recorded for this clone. The CDR3 nucleotides are TGTGCCATCAGTGATCTCGAGGCCGGGGGGCACTACGAGCAGTACTTC. It codes for CAISDLEAGGHYEQYF. The chain carries TRBV10-3 and TRBJ2-7; maybe TRBD2 (7 bases). The CDR3 sequence is 16 residues long. The V end was cut by 3 bases, the J end by 3 bases, with 18 bases between. Germline assignment: CDR1 ENHRY and CDR2 SYGVKD.

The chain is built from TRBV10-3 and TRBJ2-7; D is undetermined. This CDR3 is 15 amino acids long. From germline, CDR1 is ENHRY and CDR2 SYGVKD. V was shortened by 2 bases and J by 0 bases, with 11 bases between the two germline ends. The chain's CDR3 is CAISELGAGSYEQYF. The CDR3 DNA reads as TGTGCCATCAGTGAGCTGGGCGCAGGCTCCTACGAGCAGTACTTC.

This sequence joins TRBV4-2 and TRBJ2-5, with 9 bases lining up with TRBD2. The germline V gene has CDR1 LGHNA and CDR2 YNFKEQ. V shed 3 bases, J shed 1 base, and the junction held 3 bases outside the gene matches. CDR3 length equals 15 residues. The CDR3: CASSQGGRGQETQYF. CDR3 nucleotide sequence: TGTGCCAGCAGCCAGGGCGGGAGGGGCCAAGAGACCCAGTACTTC.

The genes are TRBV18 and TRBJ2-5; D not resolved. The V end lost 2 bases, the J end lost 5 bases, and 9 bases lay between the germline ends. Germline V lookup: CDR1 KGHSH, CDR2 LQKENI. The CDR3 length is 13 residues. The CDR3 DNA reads TGTGCCAGCTCACCAGCAGGCCTGGAGACCCAGTACTTC. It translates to CASSPAGLETQYF.

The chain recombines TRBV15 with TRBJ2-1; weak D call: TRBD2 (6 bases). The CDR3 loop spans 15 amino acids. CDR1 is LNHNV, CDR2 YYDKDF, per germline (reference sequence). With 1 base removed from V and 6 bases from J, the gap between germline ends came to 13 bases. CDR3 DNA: TGTGCCACCAGCAGAGCTGGGGTGGGGGGCAATGAGCAGTTCTTC. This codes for CATSRAGVGGNEQFF. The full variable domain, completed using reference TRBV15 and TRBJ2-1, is DAMVIQNPRYQVTQFGKPVTLSCSQTLNHNVMYWYQQKSSQAPKLLFHYYDKDFNNEADTPDNFQSRRPNTSFCFLDIRSPGLGDTAMYLCATSRAGVGGNEQFFGPGTRLTVL.

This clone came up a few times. Written as DNA, the CDR3 is TGTGCCAGCAGTGATGTAGGGTTTCGGGGCTACACCTTC. Amino acids: CASSDVGFRGYTF. The chain links TRBV6-1 to TRBJ1-2; no definite D call. Germline lookup yields CDR1 MNHNS and CDR2 SASEGT. This CDR3 contains 13 residues. The V end was cut by 3 bases, the J end by 8 bases, with 13 bases between.

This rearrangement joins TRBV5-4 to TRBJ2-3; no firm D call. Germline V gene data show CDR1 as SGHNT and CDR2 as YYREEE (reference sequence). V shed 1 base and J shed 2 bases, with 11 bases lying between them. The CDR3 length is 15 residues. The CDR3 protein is CASSLNARHTDTQYF. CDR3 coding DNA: TGTGCCAGCAGCTTGAATGCCAGGCACACAGATACGCAGTATTTT.

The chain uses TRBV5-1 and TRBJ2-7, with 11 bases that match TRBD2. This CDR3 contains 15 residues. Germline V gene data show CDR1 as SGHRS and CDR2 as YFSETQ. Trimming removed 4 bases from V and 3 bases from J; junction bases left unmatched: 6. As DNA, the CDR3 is TGCGCCAGCAGCATCGGACTAGCGGGTGTCTACGAGCAGTACTTC. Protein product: CASSIGLAGVYEQYF.

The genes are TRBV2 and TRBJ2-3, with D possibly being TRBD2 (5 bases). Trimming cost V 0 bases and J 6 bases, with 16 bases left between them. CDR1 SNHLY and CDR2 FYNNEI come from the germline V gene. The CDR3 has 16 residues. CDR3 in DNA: TGTGCCAGCAGTGAAGCGGCAGCGGTCCAAGGGGATACGCAGTATTTT. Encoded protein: CASSEAAAVQGDTQYF. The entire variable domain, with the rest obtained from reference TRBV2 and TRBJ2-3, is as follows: EPEVTQTPSHQVTQMGQEVILRCVPISNHLYFYWYRQILGQKVEFLVSFYNNEISEKSEIFDDQFSVERPDGSNFTLKIRSTKLEDSAMYFCASSEAAAVQGDTQYFGPGTRLTVL.